This TCR beta chain was recovered during a study of CD8+ T cells in alopecia areata. About the study: Treatment comprised oral tofacitinib, 5 to 10 mg twice daily, in treated patients.

Extraction and reverse transcription of RNA yielded cDNA as the sequencing template. Assay used: immunoSEQ multiplex PCR; TCRdb lists only in-frame clones, some missing. The sample consists of roughly 100,000 clones, about nine tenths of them appearing once. As concerns this clone: Its antigen is unknown.

General study points: The treated group had a single nonresponder, limiting CD8+ expansion-response conclusions.

With 0 bases clipped from V and 9 bases from J, the junction kept 4 bases outside the gene matches. There are 14 residues in the CDR3. Germline values: CDR1 MNHEY, CDR2 SMNVEV (reference sequence). Noted treatment: oral pan-JAK inhibitor, 5-10 mg twice daily. Peripheral blood and lesional scalp punch biopsies came from alopecia areata patients. The chain is built from TRBV27 and TRBJ2-1, with TRBD2 matching over 8 bases. Sequenced material: CD8+ T cells sorted from blood, taken at approximately week 30, from a patient treated with tofacitinib. The clonotype comes from a human donor with alopecia areata. CDR3 DNA: TGTGCCAGCAGTTTATCGAGCGGGGGTGGTGAGCAGTTCTTC. Translating gives CASSLSSGGGEQFF.